The 12 T cell receptor beta chains listed next were all sequenced from one sample in a study of beta chain features in type 1 diabetes. As every portion of the isolated RNA was reverse transcribed, the sequencing read expressed TCRB transcripts. TCRdb's table, derived via immunoSEQ multiplex PCR, lists solely in-frame clones and lacks some. Among over 120,000 clones, more than 9% were seen once, and the ten largest hold roughly 1.4%. The sequenced sample consisted of naive CD4+ T cells from blood. The receptors derive from a man younger than 35 in good health.

The chain recombines TRBV7-2 with TRBJ1-4, with 7 bases identical to TRBD1. J gave up 4 bases and V 1 base, and 6 bases lay outside the gene matches. Germline V gene sequence: CDR1 SGHTA, CDR2 FQGNSA. The CDR3 runs 16 residues. The CDR3 nucleotides read TGTGCCAGCAGCTTAGTACCGACAGGGCTTAATGAAAAACTGTTTTTT. Encoded protein: CASSLVPTGLNEKLFF.

This clone was seen a handful of times. The chain joins TRBV6-6 to TRBJ1-1; D possibly corresponds to TRBD1 (6 bases). V shed 4 bases and J shed 1 base, with 7 bases lying between them. Germline CDR1 and CDR2: MNHNY and SVGAGI (reference sequence). The CDR3 runs 13 residues. CDR3 protein: CASSSQGNTEAFF. The CDR3 nucleotides read TGTGCCAGCAGTTCACAGGGGAACACTGAAGCTTTCTTT.

The rearrangement uses TRBV9 and TRBJ1-6; 11 nucleotides align to TRBD1. The CDR3 loop spans 15 amino acids. CDR1 and CDR2 (germline): SGDLS, YYNGEE. J was trimmed by 9 bases and V by 3 bases; bases with no gene match: 5. The CDR3 is CASSGAGTGGSPLHF. For the CDR3, the DNA is TGTGCCAGCAGCGGGGCAGGGACAGGGGGTTCACCCCTCCACTTT.

This clone was observed a few times. The J gene is TRBJ2-2, the V gene TRBV11-1; D not resolved. This CDR3 comprises 16 residues. Trimming shortened V by 0 bases and J by 0 bases, and 8 bases separated the two germline ends. Germline V gene lookup returns CDR1 SGHAT and CDR2 FQDESV (reference sequence). The CDR3 is CASSLASGTNTGELFF. The CDR3 DNA follows: TGTGCCAGCAGCTTAGCTTCAGGCACGAACACCGGGGAGCTGTTTTTT.

This clone was counted a few times. The CDR3 coding sequence is TGTGCCTTAATGTTGGGGGGGGAGACCCAGTACTTC. It encodes CALMLGGETQYF. The chain uses TRBV30 and TRBJ2-5; 7 positions agree with TRBD2. CDR1 GTSNPN and CDR2 SVGIG come from the germline V gene (reference sequence). Unmatched junction bases numbered 7, after V lost 7 bases and J lost 5 bases. This CDR3 spans 12 amino acids.

The chain carries TRBV5-1 and TRBJ2-3; the D is unclear. Looked up from germline, CDR1 is SGHRS and CDR2 is YFSETQ. The CDR3 runs to 13 residues. V was cut by 0 bases and J by 6 bases, with 8 bases left in between. In DNA, the CDR3 is TGCGCCAGCAGCTTGGTCGTTTCCGATACGCAGTATTTT. Protein sequence: CASSLVVSDTQYF.

This clone occurred a few times. The rearrangement links TRBV9 to TRBJ1-2, with 8 bases identical to TRBD1. V shed 4 bases, J shed 0 bases, and the junction held 14 bases outside the gene matches. The CDR3 runs to 18 residues. Germline V gene data show CDR1 as SGDLS and CDR2 as YYNGEE. CDR3 in DNA: TGTGCCAGCAGCCCGGATGGGCAGGGGGCAGGAGCTAACTATGGCTACACCTTC. Translating gives CASSPDGQGAGANYGYTF. Supplemented by reference TRBV9 and TRBJ1-2, the full variable domain reads DSGVTQTPKHLITATGQRVTLRCSPRSGDLSVYWYQQSLDQGLQFLIQYYNGEERAKGNILERFSAQQFPDLHSELNLSSLELGDSALYFCASSPDGQGAGANYGYTFGSGTRLTVV.

The chain links TRBV5-6 to TRBJ2-7, with 10 bases fitting TRBD2. Trimming at V came to 6 bases and at J to 6 bases, leaving 3 bases not matched to a gene. The CDR3 length is 12 residues. CDR1 and CDR2 from the germline V gene are SGHDT and YYEEEE. For the CDR3, the DNA is TGTGCCAGCACCTCTAGCGGGGGCGAGCAGTACTTC. It translates to CASTSSGGEQYF.

The chain has TRBV28 and TRBJ1-6, with unresolved D. The germline CDR1 and CDR2 sequences are MDHEN and SYDVKM. This CDR3 has 13 amino acids. The ends were cut back, 4 bases at V and 9 bases at J, with 10 bases in the middle. CDR3: CASSSPGSSPLHF. In DNA form, the CDR3 reads TGTGCCAGCAGTTCCCCCGGGTCTTCACCCCTCCACTTT.

The V call is TRBV19, the J call TRBJ2-2; 8 nucleotides align to TRBD2. Germline lookup yields CDR1 LNHDA and CDR2 SQIVND (reference sequence). V lost 4 bases, J lost 2 bases, and 6 bases stayed unmatched. CDR3 length: 16 residues. The CDR3 bases are TGTGCCAGTAGTACCCCGGGAGGGGGTAACACCGGGGAGCTGTTTTTT. Its translation is CASSTPGGGNTGELFF.

This clone has a count of ten or more. This sequence joins TRBV7-2 and TRBJ2-4, with TRBD2 as a possible D gene (5 bases). Germline V lookup: CDR1 SGHTA, CDR2 FQGNSA. With 4 bases removed from V and 6 bases from J, the gap between germline ends came to 10 bases. This CDR3 is 13 amino acids long. The CDR3 nucleotides read TGTGCCAGCAGCTCGGTGGACTTAAACATTCAGTACTTC. It yields the protein CASSSVDLNIQYF.

The J gene is TRBJ1-1, the V gene TRBV6-1, with no clear D. Trimming removed 5 bases from V and 0 bases from J, with 13 bases in between. The germline CDR1 and CDR2 sequences are MNHNS and SASEGT. The CDR3 contains 15 residues. The CDR3 reads CASSSLVVLNTEAFF. The CDR3 DNA sequence: TGTGCCAGCAGTTCCCTCGTCGTCTTGAACACTGAAGCTTTCTTT.